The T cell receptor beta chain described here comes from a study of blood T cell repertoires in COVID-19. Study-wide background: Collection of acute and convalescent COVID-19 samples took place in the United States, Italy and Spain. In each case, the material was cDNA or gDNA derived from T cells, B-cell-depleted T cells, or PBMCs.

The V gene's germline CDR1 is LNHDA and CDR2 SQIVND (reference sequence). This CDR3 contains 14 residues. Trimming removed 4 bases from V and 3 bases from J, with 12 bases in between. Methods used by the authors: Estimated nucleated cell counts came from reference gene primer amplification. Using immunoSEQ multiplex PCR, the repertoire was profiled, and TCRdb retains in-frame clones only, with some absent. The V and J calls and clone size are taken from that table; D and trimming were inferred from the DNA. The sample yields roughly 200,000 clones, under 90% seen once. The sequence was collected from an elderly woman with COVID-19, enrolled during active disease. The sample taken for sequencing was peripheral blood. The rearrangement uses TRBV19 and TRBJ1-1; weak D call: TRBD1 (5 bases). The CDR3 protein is CASSSGWGDTEAFF. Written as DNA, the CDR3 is TGTGCCAGTAGTAGTGGTTGGGGGGACACTGAAGCTTTCTTT.